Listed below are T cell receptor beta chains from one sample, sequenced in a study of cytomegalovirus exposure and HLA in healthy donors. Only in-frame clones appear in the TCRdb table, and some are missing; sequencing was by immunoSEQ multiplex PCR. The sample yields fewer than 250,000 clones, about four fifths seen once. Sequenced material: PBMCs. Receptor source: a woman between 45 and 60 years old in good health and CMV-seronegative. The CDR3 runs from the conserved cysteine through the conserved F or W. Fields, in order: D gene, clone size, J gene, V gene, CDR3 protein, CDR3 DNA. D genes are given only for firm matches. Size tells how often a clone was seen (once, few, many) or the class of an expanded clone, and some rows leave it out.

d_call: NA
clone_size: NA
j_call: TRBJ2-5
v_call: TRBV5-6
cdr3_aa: CASTDSMGTGTQYF
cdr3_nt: TGTGCCAGCACCGACTCGATGGGTACCGGGACCCAGTACTTC

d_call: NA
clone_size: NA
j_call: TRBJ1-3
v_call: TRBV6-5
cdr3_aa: CASYGGNSGNTIYF
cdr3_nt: TGTGCCAGCTATGGCGGGAACTCTGGAAACACCATATATTTT

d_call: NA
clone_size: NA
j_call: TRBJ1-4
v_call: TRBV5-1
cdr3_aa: CASSPQASEKLFF
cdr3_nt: TGCGCCAGCAGCCCCCAAGCGAGTGAAAAACTGTTTTTT

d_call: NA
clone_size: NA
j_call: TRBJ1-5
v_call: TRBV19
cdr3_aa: CASRSKPPDNQPQHF
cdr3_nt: TGTGCCAGTAGAAGCAAGCCCCCCGACAATCAGCCCCAGCATTTT

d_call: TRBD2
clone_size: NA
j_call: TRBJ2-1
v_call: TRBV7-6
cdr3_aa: CASTPLAGDVYNEQFF
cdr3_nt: TGTGCCAGCACCCCACTAGCGGGAGATGTGTACAATGAGCAGTTCTTC

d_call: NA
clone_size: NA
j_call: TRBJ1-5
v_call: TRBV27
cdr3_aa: CASSLLSGNQPQHF
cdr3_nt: TGTGCCAGCAGTTTACTTAGTGGCAATCAGCCCCAGCATTTT

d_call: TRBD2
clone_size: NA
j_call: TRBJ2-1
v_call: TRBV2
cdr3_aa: CASSSETSGSEQFF
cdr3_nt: TGTGCCAGCAGTAGCGAGACTAGCGGGAGTGAGCAGTTCTTC

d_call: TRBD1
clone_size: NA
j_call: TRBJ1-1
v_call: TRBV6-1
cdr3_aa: CASSERDRLNTEAFF
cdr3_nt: TGTGCCAGCAGTGAGCGGGACAGGCTGAACACTGAAGCTTTCTTT

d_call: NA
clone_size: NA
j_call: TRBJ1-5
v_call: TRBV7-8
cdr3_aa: CASSLFEGSNQPQHF
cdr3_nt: TGTGCCAGCAGCTTGTTCGAGGGTAGCAATCAGCCCCAGCATTTT

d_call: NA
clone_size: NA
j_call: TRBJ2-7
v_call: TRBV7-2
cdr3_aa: CASSPPGGRYEQYF
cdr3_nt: TGTGCCAGCAGCCCCCCCGGGGGGCGCTACGAGCAGTACTTC

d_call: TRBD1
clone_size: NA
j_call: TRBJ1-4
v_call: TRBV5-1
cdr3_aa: CASSPQAGTGFGEKLFF
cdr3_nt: TGCGCCAGCAGCCCCCAAGCCGGGACAGGGTTCGGTGAAAAACTGTTTTTT

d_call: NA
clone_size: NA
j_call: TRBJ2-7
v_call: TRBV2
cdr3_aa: CASRGDIASYEQYF
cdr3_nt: TGTGCCAGCAGGGGGGACATCGCCTCCTACGAGCAGTACTTC

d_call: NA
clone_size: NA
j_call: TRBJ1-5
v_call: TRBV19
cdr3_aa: CASSSSSGHRNQPQHF
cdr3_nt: TGTGCCAGTAGTTCCAGTTCAGGACACCGCAATCAGCCCCAGCATTTT

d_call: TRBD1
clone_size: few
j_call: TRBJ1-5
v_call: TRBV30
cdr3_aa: CAWSPQGGEPQHF
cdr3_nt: TGTGCCTGGAGTCCGCAGGGGGGTGAGCCCCAGCATTTT

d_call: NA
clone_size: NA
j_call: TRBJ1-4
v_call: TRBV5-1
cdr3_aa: CASSPREGREKLFF
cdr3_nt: TGCGCCAGCAGCCCGCGGGAGGGGCGGGAAAAACTGTTTTTT

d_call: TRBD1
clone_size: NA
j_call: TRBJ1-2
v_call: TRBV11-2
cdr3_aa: CASSPRGPANYGYTF
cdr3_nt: TGTGCCAGCAGCCCAAGGGGGCCTGCTAACTATGGCTACACCTTC

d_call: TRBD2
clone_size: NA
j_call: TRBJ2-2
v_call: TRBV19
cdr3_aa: CASSKLIAGPSLNTGELFF
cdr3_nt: TGTGCCAGTAGTAAATTGATAGCGGGCCCCTCTTTAAACACCGGGGAGCTGTTTTTT

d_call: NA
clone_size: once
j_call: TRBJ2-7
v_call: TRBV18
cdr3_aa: CASSPASATGAYEQYF
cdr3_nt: TGTGCCAGCTCACCGGCTAGCGCGACGGGGGCCTACGAGCAGTACTTC

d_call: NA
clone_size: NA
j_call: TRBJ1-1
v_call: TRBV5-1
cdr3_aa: CASSLGGVNTEAFF
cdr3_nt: TGCGCCAGCAGCTTGGGGGGGGTAAACACTGAAGCTTTCTTT

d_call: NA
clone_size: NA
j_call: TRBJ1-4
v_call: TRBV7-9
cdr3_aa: CASSLGESGNEKLFF
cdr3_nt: TGTGCCAGCAGCTTAGGCGAATCAGGGAATGAAAAACTGTTTTTT

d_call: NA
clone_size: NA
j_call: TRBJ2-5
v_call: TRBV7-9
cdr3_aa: CAAGALETQYF
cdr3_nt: TGTGCCGCCGGAGCACTGGAGACCCAGTACTTC

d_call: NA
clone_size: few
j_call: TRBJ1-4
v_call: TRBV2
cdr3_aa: CASTILTEGEKLFF
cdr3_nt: TGTGCCAGCACGATTCTGACGGAGGGAGAAAAACTGTTTTTT

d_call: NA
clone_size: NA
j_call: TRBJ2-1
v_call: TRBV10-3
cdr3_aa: CAISFAPGEQFF
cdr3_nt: TGTGCCATCAGTTTTGCGCCGGGGGAGCAGTTCTTC

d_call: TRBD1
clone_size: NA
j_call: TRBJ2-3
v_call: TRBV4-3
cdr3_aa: CASSPQQGATPDTQYF
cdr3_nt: TGCGCCAGCAGCCCTCAGCAGGGGGCGACCCCGGATACGCAGTATTTT

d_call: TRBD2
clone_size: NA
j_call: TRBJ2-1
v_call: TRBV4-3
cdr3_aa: CASSPRTSGYNEQFF
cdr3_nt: TGCGCCAGCAGCCCAAGGACTAGCGGCTACAATGAGCAGTTCTTC

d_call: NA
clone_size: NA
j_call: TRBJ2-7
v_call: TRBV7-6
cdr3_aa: CASSLVGTEQYF
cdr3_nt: TGTGCCAGCAGCTTAGTGGGCACCGAGCAGTACTTC

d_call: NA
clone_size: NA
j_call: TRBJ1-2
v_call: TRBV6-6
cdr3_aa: CASSPHRNYGYTF
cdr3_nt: TGTGCCAGCAGTCCCCACAGGAACTATGGCTACACCTTC

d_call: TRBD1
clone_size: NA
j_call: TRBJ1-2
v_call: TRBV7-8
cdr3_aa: CASSLGQGVSNYGYTF
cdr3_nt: TGTGCCAGCAGCTTGGGACAGGGGGTGTCAAACTATGGCTACACCTTC

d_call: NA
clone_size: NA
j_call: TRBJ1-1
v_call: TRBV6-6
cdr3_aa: CASSLDSPSEAFF
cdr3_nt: TGTGCCAGCAGTCTCGACAGCCCCAGTGAAGCTTTCTTT

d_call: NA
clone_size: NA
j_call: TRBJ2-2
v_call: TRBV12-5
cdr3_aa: CASGGPWQGTTGELFF
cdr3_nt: TGTGCTAGTGGTGGCCCCTGGCAGGGAACAACGGGGGAGCTGTTTTTT

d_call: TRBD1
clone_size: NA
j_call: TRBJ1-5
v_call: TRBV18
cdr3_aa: CASSPLQGENQPQHF
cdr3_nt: TGTGCCAGCTCACCACTGCAGGGGGAAAATCAGCCCCAGCATTTT

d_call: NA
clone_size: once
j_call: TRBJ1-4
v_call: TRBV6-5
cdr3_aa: CASSYSRYNEKLFF
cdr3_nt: TGTGCCAGCAGTTACAGTCGGTATAATGAAAAACTGTTTTTT

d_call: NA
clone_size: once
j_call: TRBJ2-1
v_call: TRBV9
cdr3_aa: CASSAEAPMDEQFF
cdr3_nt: TGTGCCAGCAGCGCAGAGGCACCTATGGATGAGCAGTTCTTC

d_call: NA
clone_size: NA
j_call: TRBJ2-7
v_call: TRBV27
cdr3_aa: CASSLAAPGTSSYEQYF
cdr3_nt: TGTGCCAGCAGTTTGGCTGCCCCCGGGACATCCTCCTACGAGCAGTACTTC

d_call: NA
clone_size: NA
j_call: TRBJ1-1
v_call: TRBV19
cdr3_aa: CASNVRVNTEAFF
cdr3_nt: TGTGCCAGTAACGTGAGGGTGAACACTGAAGCTTTCTTT

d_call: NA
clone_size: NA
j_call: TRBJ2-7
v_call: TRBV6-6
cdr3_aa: CASSQDRTYEQYF
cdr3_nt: TGTGCCAGCAGCCAAGACAGGACCTACGAGCAGTACTTC

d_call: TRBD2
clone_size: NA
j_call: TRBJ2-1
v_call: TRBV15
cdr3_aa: CATSSGAGSRDEQFF
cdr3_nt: TGTGCCACCAGCAGTGGAGCGGGGTCCCGGGATGAGCAGTTCTTC

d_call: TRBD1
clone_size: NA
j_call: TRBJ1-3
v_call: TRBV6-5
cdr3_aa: CASSYDRGSGNTIYF
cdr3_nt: TGTGCCAGCAGTTATGACAGGGGCTCTGGAAACACCATATATTTT

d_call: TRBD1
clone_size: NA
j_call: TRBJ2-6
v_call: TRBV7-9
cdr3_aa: CASSLGQGQGSGANVLTF
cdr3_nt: TGTGCCAGCAGCTTGGGACAGGGGCAAGGTTCTGGGGCCAACGTCCTGACTTTC

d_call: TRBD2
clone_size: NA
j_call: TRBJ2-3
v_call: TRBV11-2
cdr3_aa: CASSLDPLAGAPDTQYF
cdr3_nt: TGTGCCAGCAGCTTAGATCCCCTAGCGGGGGCCCCAGATACGCAGTATTTT

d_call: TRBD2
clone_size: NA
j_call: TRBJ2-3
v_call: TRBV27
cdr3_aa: CASSPGRARDTQYF
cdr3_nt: TGTGCCAGCAGTCCCGGGAGGGCCCGAGATACGCAGTATTTT

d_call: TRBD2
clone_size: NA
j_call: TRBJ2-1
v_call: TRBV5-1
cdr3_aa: CASSPSGTSPVHGEQFF
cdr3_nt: TGCGCCAGCAGCCCATCCGGGACTAGCCCTGTCCACGGTGAGCAGTTCTTC